Listed below are T cell receptor beta chains from one sample, sequenced in a study of blood T cells in healthy people across ages. TCRdb reanalysed the 5' RACE reads using MiXCR and keeps one entry per CDR3 protein. The top ten clones hold over 5.5% of a sample with roughly 1.4 million distinct CDR3 sequences, approximately 59% of them seen once. Sequencing was done on a sample of blood. These receptors all come from a man between 18 and 35 years old in good health. The CDR3 runs from the conserved cysteine through the conserved F or W. The size entry is marked missing in some rows and otherwise reads once, few, many or a size class.

J	size	V	CDR3
TRBJ1-1	-	TRBV20-1	CSARAAGRNTEAFF
TRBJ2-5	few	TRBV27	CASSPLPPSGSYETQYF
TRBJ2-2	-	TRBV12-3/TRBV12-4	CASQFWTSGNTGELFF
TRBJ1-2	-	TRBV7-9	CASSLNVINYGYTF
TRBJ2-3	few	TRBV9	CASSVNTGGGTDTQYF
TRBJ2-1	-	TRBV15	CATSRENIRASGNNEQFF
TRBJ1-2	-	TRBV6-2/TRBV6-3	CASSYPTERYGYTF
TRBJ2-6	-	TRBV3-1	CASSQELANVLTF
-	-	TRBV7-7	CASSLVRGSAEQYF
TRBJ2-1	-	TRBV12-3/TRBV12-4	CASSFFTAWYNEQFF
TRBJ1-1	-	TRBV29-1	CSVEAGGNTEAFF
TRBJ2-1	-	TRBV4-2	CASSQAGQKGSNEQFF
TRBJ2-7	once	TRBV5-1	CASSFRGDRPLYEQYF
TRBJ2-7	-	TRBV20-1	CSARDLRLVSYEQYF
TRBJ2-2	-	TRBV6-6	CASSYTTGDSTGELFF
TRBJ2-7	-	TRBV6-2/TRBV6-3	CASSGHLYYEQYF
TRBJ2-5	-	TRBV4-3	CASSRHLAAETQYF
TRBJ2-3	-	TRBV27	CASSGPTGKGTDTQYF
TRBJ2-7	-	TRBV14	CASSPSRGAFTCEQYF
TRBJ2-1	few	TRBV6-5	CARRTNEQFF
TRBJ2-1	few	TRBV10-3	CAISESRGSYNEQFF
TRBJ1-2	-	TRBV7-9	CASSLVPDGYTF
-	-	TRBV29-1	CSVRGRAYNEQYF
TRBJ2-7	-	TRBV7-9	CASSSTYVKYF
TRBJ2-5	-	TRBV11-1	CASKDANYRGPPETQYF
TRBJ2-4	-	TRBV12-3/TRBV12-4	CASSPGLRAKNIQYF
TRBJ2-7	-	TRBV5-5	CASSWRMGGPYEQYF
TRBJ2-5	-	TRBV12-5	CASGLVPGPGEETQYF
TRBJ1-1	-	TRBV9	CASSVEGRVTEAFF
TRBJ2-1	-	TRBV6-5	CASSYEGGLRDEQFF
TRBJ2-7	-	TRBV29-1	CSIRTPGNYEQYF
TRBJ2-1	-	TRBV6-2/TRBV6-3	CASSYSSGDRVYNGQFF
TRBJ2-1	few	TRBV7-6	CASSAGTSAWVEQFF
TRBJ1-5	-	TRBV6-2/TRBV6-3	CASSYDPRRSNQPQHF
TRBJ2-5	few	TRBV24-1	CATSELTGRGETQYF
TRBJ1-2	-	TRBV20-1	CSAIGTNNYGYTF
TRBJ2-6	once	TRBV6-2/TRBV6-3	CASSYSSTVTSVANVLTF
TRBJ2-7	few	TRBV11-2	CASSPIRGSYEQYF
TRBJ2-5	many	TRBV4-1	CASSRGETQYF
TRBJ2-1	-	TRBV7-2	CASSLGRQQFF
TRBJ2-2	-	TRBV28	CASIRAATGELFF
TRBJ1-2	-	TRBV11-2	CASSPRSDSANYGYTF
TRBJ1-1	few	TRBV5-1	CASTETGGATEAFF
TRBJ2-5	-	TRBV29-1	CSVVYRGSETQYF
TRBJ2-5	few	TRBV29-1	CSVTHRRAGRSFRETQYF